Detailed here is one TCR beta chain. The antigen is undetermined. As to time point: cycle 4 day 1 (C4D1), after more than five weeks of nivolumab. Each of the patients experienced relapse following autologous stem cell transplantation, and their brentuximab vedotin exposure differed. Under best response, outcomes were complete response, partial response or progressive disease. Germline CDR1 and CDR2: SGHVS and FNYEAQ. There are 15 residues in the CDR3. Trimming removed 5 bases from V and 0 bases from J, with 14 bases in between. This sample was included in a study of PD-1 blockade in classical Hodgkin lymphoma. Overall study: Once every 2 weeks, patients received intravenous nivolumab at 3 mg/kg. Study-wide results and caveats: CD4+ but not CD8+ TCR diversity rose significantly by C4D1. Before treatment, TCR diversity in newly diagnosed patients was reportedly lower than in healthy donors.

Data came from immunoSEQ multiplex PCR; TCRdb stores just in-frame clones and leaves some out. The sample consists of tens of thousands of clones, approximately 78% of them appearing once. The clonotype was recovered from a human donor with classical Hodgkin lymphoma. This sequence joins TRBV7-6 and TRBJ2-7; no firm D call. Here the sequenced sample was peripheral blood mononuclear cells (PBMCs), taken before the fourth cycle of nivolumab. DNA of the CDR3: TGTGCCAGCAGCCGTCTTGGACCTGACTCCTACGAGCAGTACTTC. This gives the protein CASSRLGPDSYEQYF.